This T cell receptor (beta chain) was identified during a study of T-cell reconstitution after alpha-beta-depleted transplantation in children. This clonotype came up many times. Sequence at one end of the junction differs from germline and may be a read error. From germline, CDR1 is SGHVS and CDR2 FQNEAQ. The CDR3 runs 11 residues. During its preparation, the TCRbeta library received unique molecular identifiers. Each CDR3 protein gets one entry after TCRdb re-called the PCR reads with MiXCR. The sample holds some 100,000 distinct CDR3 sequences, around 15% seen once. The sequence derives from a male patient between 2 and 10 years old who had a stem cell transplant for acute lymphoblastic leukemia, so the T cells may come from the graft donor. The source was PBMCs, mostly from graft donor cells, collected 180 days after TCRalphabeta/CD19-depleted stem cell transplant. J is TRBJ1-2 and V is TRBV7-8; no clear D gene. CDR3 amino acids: CASSLAEDVHF. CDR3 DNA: TGTGCCAGCAGCTTAGCTGAGGACGTCCACTTC.